This record concerns one T cell receptor (beta chain) sequence. Its specificity is not known. 60 Vbeta and 13 Jbeta primers were used in PCR. Sequencing used immunoSEQ multiplex PCR; TCRdb keeps in-frame clones, though not all of them. The sample has 100,000 to 150,000 clones; 6.5% to 9.5% are singletons. This record belongs to a study of cytomegalovirus exposure and HLA in healthy donors. General observations from the study: The study listed roughly 150 cytomegalovirus-associated TCR beta chains. For presence/absence analyses, sequencing depth was assumed to be roughly uniform across donors.

CDR1 ENHRY and CDR2 SYGVKD come from the germline V gene. There are 13 residues in the CDR3. Trimming stripped 7 bases from V and 0 bases from J, with 6 bases between. Sequenced material: PBMCs. The rearrangement links TRBV10-3 to TRBJ2-2, with D uncertain. The receptor's source is a man in his forties or fifties in good health and CMV-seronegative. The CDR3 reads CAIMRTNTGELFF. The CDR3 bases are TGTGCCATCATGAGGACGAACACCGGGGAGCTGTTTTTT.